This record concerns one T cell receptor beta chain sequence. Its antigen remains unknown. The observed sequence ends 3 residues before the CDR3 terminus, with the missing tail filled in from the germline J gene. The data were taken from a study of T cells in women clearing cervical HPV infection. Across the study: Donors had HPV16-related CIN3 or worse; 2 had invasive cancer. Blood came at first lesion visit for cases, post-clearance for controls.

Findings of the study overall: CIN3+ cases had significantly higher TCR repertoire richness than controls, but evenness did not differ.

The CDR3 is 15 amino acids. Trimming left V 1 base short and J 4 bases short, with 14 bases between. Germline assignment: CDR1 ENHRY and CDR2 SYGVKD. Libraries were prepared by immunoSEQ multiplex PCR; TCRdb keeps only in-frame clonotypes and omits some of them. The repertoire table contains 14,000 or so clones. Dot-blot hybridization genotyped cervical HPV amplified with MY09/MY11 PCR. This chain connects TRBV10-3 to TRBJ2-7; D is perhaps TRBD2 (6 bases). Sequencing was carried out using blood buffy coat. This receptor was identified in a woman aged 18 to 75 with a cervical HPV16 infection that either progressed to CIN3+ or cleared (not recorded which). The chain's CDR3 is CAISEYGRGPYEQYF. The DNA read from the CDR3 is TGTGCCATCAGTGAGTATGGGCGGGGCCCTTACGAG.